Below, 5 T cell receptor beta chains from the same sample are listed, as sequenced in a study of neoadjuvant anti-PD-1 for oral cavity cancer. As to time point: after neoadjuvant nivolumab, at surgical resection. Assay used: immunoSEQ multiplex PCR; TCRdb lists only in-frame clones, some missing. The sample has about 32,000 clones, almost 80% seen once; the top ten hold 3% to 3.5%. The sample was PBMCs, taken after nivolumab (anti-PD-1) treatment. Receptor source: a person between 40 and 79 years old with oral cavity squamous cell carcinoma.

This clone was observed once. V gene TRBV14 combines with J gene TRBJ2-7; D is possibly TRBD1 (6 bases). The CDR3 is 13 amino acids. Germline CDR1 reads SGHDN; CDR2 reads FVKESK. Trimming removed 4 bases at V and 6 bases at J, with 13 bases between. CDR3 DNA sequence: TGTGCCAGCAGCCCATTCCAGGGGAGCGAGCAGTACTTC. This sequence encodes CASSPFQGSEQYF.

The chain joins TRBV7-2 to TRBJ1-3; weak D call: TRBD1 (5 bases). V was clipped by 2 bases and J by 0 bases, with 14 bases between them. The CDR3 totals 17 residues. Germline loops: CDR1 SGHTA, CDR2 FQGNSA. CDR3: CASSLIGTSRSGNTIYF. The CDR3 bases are TGTGCCAGCAGCTTAATCGGGACGTCGCGCTCTGGAAACACCATATATTTT.

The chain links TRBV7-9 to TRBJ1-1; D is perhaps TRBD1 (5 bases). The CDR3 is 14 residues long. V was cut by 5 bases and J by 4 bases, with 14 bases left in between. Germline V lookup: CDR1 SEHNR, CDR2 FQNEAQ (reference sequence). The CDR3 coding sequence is TGTGCCAGCAGCCCCCTGGGTGGGGGCACTGAAGCTTTCTTT. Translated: CASSPLGGGTEAFF.

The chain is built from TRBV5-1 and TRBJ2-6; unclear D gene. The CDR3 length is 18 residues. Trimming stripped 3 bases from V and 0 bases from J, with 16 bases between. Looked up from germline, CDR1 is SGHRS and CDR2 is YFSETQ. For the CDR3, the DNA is TGCGCCAGCAGCTCCTTGGGCCCCCCTTTCTCTGGGGCCAACGTCCTGACTTTC. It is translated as CASSSLGPPFSGANVLTF. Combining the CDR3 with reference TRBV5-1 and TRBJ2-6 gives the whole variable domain KAGVTQTPRYLIKTRGQQVTLSCSPISGHRSVSWYQQTPGQGLQFLFEYFSETQRNKGNFPGRFSGRQFSNSRSEMNVSTLELGDSALYLCASSSLGPPFSGANVLTFGAGSRLTVL.

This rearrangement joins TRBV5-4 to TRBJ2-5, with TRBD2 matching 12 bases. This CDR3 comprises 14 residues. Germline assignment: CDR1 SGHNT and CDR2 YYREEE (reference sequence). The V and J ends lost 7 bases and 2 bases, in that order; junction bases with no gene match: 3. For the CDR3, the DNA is TGTGCCAGCCGACTAGCGGGGGCTCAAGAGACCCAGTACTTC. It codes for CASRLAGAQETQYF.